The 32 T cell receptor beta chains below come from one sample, sequenced in a study of regulatory T cells in long-lasting Graves disease (dated by TCRdb to about 2021). Per the publication, the time point label means: newly diagnosed GD, antithyroid drugs for less than 3 months. RNA was extracted from PBMCs in TRIzol for both TCR sequencing and RNA sequencing. Receptor amplification or capture employed multiplex PCR. Reads for this sample came from an Illumina HiSeq 4000. TCR beta libraries were built with iRepertoire HTBI primers and Arm-PCR amplification of CDR3 regions. The public reads were run again by TCRdb, first through fastp at Q25 and then through MiXCR, and only productive beta chains were kept. Duplicate CDR3 protein sequences are folded into a single record with the most common DNA and genes. For this sample the table gives hundreds of thousands of distinct CDR3 sequences, of which about 16% were detected only once. The ten largest account for around 18% of the sample.

Separately, the same data were catalogued under a study of T cells in Graves' hyperthyroidism and ophthalmopathy.

The specimen was peripheral blood mononuclear cells (PBMCs), collected at new diagnosis, from a patient treated with antithyroid drugs. The receptors were gathered from a woman under 40 with Graves disease. Donor details come from another sample of the same person, matched by shared clones.

This clonotype was counted ten times or more. V is TRBV28 and J is TRBJ2-4; 7 nucleotides align to TRBD2. Germline V gene lookup returns CDR1 MDHEN and CDR2 SYDVKM. The junction had 9 bases not matched to a gene; V was cut back by 6 bases and J by 4 bases. This CDR3 is built from 15 residues. The DNA for the CDR3 is TGTGCCAGCAGACGAGAAAGCGGGAATAAAAACATTCAGTACTTC. The encoded protein is CASRRESGNKNIQYF.

This clonotype was picked up many times. The rearrangement links TRBV18 to TRBJ1-5; D is unclear. V lost 1 base and J 1 base, leaving 8 bases between the germline ends. CDR1 and CDR2 (germline): KGHSH, LQKENI. The CDR3 extends over 15 amino acids. CDR3 sequence (DNA): TGTGCCAGCTCACCACGGCAGGAGAGCAATCAGCCCCAGCATTTT. As protein: CASSPRQESNQPQHF.

The V gene is TRBV7-3, the J gene TRBJ2-3; D is perhaps TRBD2 (6 bases). The germline V gene encodes CDR1 SGHTA and CDR2 FQGTGA. The CDR3 runs 19 residues. With 1 base removed from V and 2 bases from J, the gap between germline ends came to 22 bases. The CDR3 loop reads CASSLRGRTIGGATDTQYF. The DNA for the CDR3 is TGTGCCAGCAGCTTAAGAGGGAGAACTATCGGAGGGGCCACAGATACGCAGTATTTT. Based on the CDR3 plus reference TRBV7-3 and TRBJ2-3, the full variable domain is GAGVSQTPSNKVTEKGKYVELRCDPISGHTALYWYRQSLGQGPEFLIYFQGTGAADDSGLPNDRFFAVRPEGSVSTLKIQRTERGDSAVYLCASSLRGRTIGGATDTQYFGPGTRLTVL.

Details on this clonotype: Possible read error: a much larger clone is one base away. The gene calls are TRBV7-9 and TRBJ2-1, with 10 bases identical to TRBD1. The CDR3 extends over 20 amino acids. Germline lookup yields CDR1 SEHNR and CDR2 FQNEAQ (reference sequence). The CDR3: CASSLGLAWDGTGAYNGQFF. CDR3 coding DNA: TGTGCCAGCAGCTTAGGATTGGCTTGGGACGGGACAGGGGCTTACAATGGGCAGTTCTTC.

This clonotype was observed a few times. The rearrangement uses TRBV20-1 and TRBJ1-5; D uncertain. CDR1 DFQATT and CDR2 SNEGSKA come from the germline V gene (reference sequence). The CDR3 totals 15 residues. V was clipped by 2 bases and J by 5 bases, with 16 bases between them. The CDR3: CSARIGRMGYQPQHF. The CDR3 coding sequence is TGCAGTGCTAGAATCGGTAGGATGGGGTATCAGCCCCAGCATTTT.

V and J are TRBV4-1 and TRBJ2-7; D is perhaps TRBD2 (6 bases). Germline CDR1 MGHRA, CDR2 YSYEKL. This CDR3 has 16 residues. With 0 bases removed from V and 3 bases from J, the gap between germline ends came to 15 bases. CDR3 region: CASSQDTGTLLYEQYF. In DNA form, the CDR3 reads TGCGCCAGCAGCCAAGACACCGGGACTCTTCTCTACGAGCAGTACTTC.

This clonotype was recorded at least ten times. V and J are TRBV7-8 and TRBJ2-1; 11 nucleotides match TRBD2. Trimming took 6 bases from V and 6 from J; bases not matched to a gene: 4. Per the germline V gene, CDR1 is SGHVS and CDR2 is FQNEAQ. The CDR3 length is 14 residues. The CDR3 coding sequence is TGTGCCAGCAGGCTTACTAGCGGGAGCAATGAGCAGTTCTTC. Translating gives CASRLTSGSNEQFF. The full variable domain, rest sourced from reference TRBV7-8 and TRBJ2-1, is GAGVSQSPRYKVAKRGQDVALRCDPISGHVSLFWYQQALGQGPEFLTYFQNEAQLDKSGLPSDRFFAERPEGSVSTLKIQRTQQEDSAVYLCASRLTSGSNEQFFGPGTRLTVL.

The sample holds many counts of this clonotype. V is TRBV7-2 and J is TRBJ2-5; 10 nucleotides match TRBD2. Germline V gives CDR1 SGHTA, CDR2 FQGNSA. The trim removed 5 bases at V and 5 bases at J, leaving 8 bases unmatched. CDR3 length: 15 residues. The CDR3 DNA sequence: TGTGCCAGCAGCACCCTAGCGGGAGTGAGGGAGACCCAGTACTTC. This encodes CASSTLAGVRETQYF.

V usage is TRBV2 and J usage is TRBJ2-5, with 7 bases identical to TRBD1. V shed 6 bases and J 1 base; nucleotides not matched to a gene: 8. Looked up from germline, CDR1 is SNHLY and CDR2 is FYNNEI. CDR3 length: 15 residues. Here the CDR3 DNA reads TGTGCCAGCAGCCGCGAGGGACAGCCCCAAGAGACCCAGTACTTC. This sequence encodes CASSREGQPQETQYF.

A few counts support this clonotype. The chain employs TRBV24-1 and TRBJ2-5, with 7 bases fitting TRBD2. The CDR3 consists of 15 residues. J lost 3 bases, V lost 5 bases, and 8 bases had no gene match. Germline CDR1 is KGHDR and CDR2 is SFDVKD. CDR3 nucleotide sequence: TGTGCCACCAGTGTGTCTAGCGGAGGGAAAGAGACCCAGTACTTC. This sequence encodes CATSVSSGGKETQYF.

A word on this clonotype: This CDR3 is missing its conserved last phenylalanine or tryptophan, likely due to a read error. The gene calls are TRBV3-1 and TRBJ1-1; tentative D call: TRBD1 (6 bases). Germline V gives CDR1 LGHDT, CDR2 YNNKEL (reference sequence). CDR3 length: 14 residues. V was trimmed by 2 bases and J by 5 bases, leaving 12 bases between them. CDR3 DNA: TGTGCCAGCAGCCAATCACAGGGCTCGACTGAAGCTTTCCTT. Its translation is CASSQSQGSTEAFL.

This clonotype was seen at least ten times. The rearrangement links TRBV6-4 to TRBJ2-2; D not resolved. V lost 0 bases, J lost 3 bases, and 2 bases lay in between. Germline values: CDR1 MRHNA, CDR2 SNTAGT. The CDR3 consists of 13 residues. CDR3 bases: TGTGCCAGCAGTGACTCATACACCGGGGAGCTGTTTTTT. Its protein product is CASSDSYTGELFF.

This clonotype was observed a handful of times. This chain joins TRBV5-1 and TRBJ2-7; perhaps TRBD1 as D (5 bases). There are 15 residues in the CDR3. CDR1 and CDR2 from the germline V gene are SGHRS and YFSETQ. Trimming left V 5 bases short and J 0 bases short, with 15 bases between. The CDR3 reads CASRPDSLVSYEQYF. For the CDR3, the DNA is TGCGCCAGCAGGCCTGACAGTTTGGTCTCCTACGAGCAGTACTTC.

The table lists this clonotype with a few counts. The V call is TRBV2, the J call TRBJ2-1; TRBD1 matches at 8 bases. Germline V lookup: CDR1 SNHLY, CDR2 FYNNEI. CDR3 length: 17 amino acids. The V and J ends lost 6 bases and 4 bases, in that order; junction bases with no gene match: 14. CDR3 loop: CASSPNLQGARYNEQFF. The CDR3 DNA sequence: TGTGCCAGCAGCCCGAACCTCCAGGGGGCCCGTTACAATGAGCAGTTCTTC. Drawing the rest from reference TRBV2 and TRBJ2-1, the complete variable domain is EPEVTQTPSHQVTQMGQEVILRCVPISNHLYFYWYRQILGQKVEFLVSFYNNEISEKSEIFDDQFSVERPDGSNFTLKIRSTKLEDSAMYFCASSPNLQGARYNEQFFGPGTRLTVL.

This clonotype was detected a few times. The rearrangement uses TRBV29-1 and TRBJ2-3; D perhaps matches TRBD1 (6 bases). Germline V lookup: CDR1 SQVTM, CDR2 ANQGSEA. Trimming shortened V by 4 bases and J by 6 bases, and 14 bases separated the two germline ends. The CDR3 loop spans 13 amino acids. CDR3 nucleotide sequence: TGCAGCGTTGGTTACAGGGCCATGGATACGCAGTATTTT. Protein: CSVGYRAMDTQYF.

The J gene is TRBJ2-3, the V gene TRBV18; D tentatively fits TRBD1 or TRBD2 (7 bases each). The V gene's germline CDR1 is KGHSH and CDR2 LQKENI. CDR3 size: 16 residues. V was clipped by 3 bases and J by 4 bases, with 17 bases between them. CDR3: CASSPQGGAGADTQYF. The CDR3 region has the DNA TGTGCCAGCTCACCCCAGGGGGGGGCCGGCGCAGATACGCAGTATTTT.

In its sample, this clonotype was seen many times. This sequence joins TRBV28 and TRBJ2-3; the D is unclear. Per the germline V gene, CDR1 is MDHEN and CDR2 is SYDVKM. The CDR3 is 13 residues long. Deletions cut 6 bases from V and 6 bases from J, with 13 bases between. The CDR3 is CASRGAAWDTQYF. Here the CDR3 DNA reads TGTGCCAGCAGGGGCGCGGCCTGGGATACGCAGTATTTT.

This clonotype showed up just a few times. The chain recombines TRBV5-5 with TRBJ2-1; TRBD2 matches at 11 bases. Germline CDR1 SGHKS, CDR2 YYEKEE (reference sequence). This CDR3 region has 16 residues. V lost 4 bases and J lost 7; bases outside the gene matches: 10. CDR3 sequence: CASSLTSGSTGNEQFF. The DNA of the CDR3 is TGTGCCAGCAGCCTTACTAGCGGGAGCACTGGGAATGAGCAGTTCTTC.

In this sample, this clonotype turned up many times. The chain joins TRBV3-1 to TRBJ1-2, with 7 bases identical to TRBD1. The CDR3 spans 16 residues. CDR1 and CDR2 (germline): LGHDT, YNNKEL (reference sequence). After removal of 4 bases from V and 4 bases from J, the junction contained 12 bases not matched to a gene. CDR3 nucleotide sequence: TGTGCCAGCAGCCCACACCCACAGGGGACGGTCTATGGCTACACCTTC. This sequence encodes CASSPHPQGTVYGYTF.

This clonotype came up many times. The V and J genes are TRBV7-2 and TRBJ2-3; weak D call: TRBD1 (5 bases). Germline V gives CDR1 SGHTA, CDR2 FQGNSA. There are 17 residues in the CDR3. Deletions cut 3 bases from V and 1 base from J, with 17 bases between. Here the CDR3 reads CASSFRDSVLGTDTQYF. In nucleotides, the CDR3 is TGTGCCAGCAGCTTCAGAGACAGTGTTTTAGGCACAGATACGCAGTATTTT.

This clonotype was seen repeatedly, ten times or more. The rearrangement links TRBV27 to TRBJ2-6; D remains unclear. Between the trimmed V and J ends, which lost 1 base and 1 base, there was a span of 5 bases. Germline V lookup: CDR1 MNHEY, CDR2 SMNVEV (reference sequence). The CDR3 has 15 amino acids. The CDR3 reads CASSLWASGANVLTF. For the CDR3, the DNA is TGTGCCAGCAGTTTATGGGCGTCTGGGGCCAACGTCCTGACTTTC. Using reference TRBV27 and TRBJ2-6 for the parts outside the CDR3, the full variable domain is EAQVTQNPRYLITVTGKKLTVTCSQNMNHEYMSWYRQDPGLGLRQIYYSMNVEVTDKGDVPEGYKVSRKEKRNFPLILESPSPNQTSLYFCASSLWASGANVLTFGAGSRLTVL.

This clonotype was picked up many times. This chain uses TRBV11-2 with TRBJ1-2; 9 nucleotides line up with TRBD1. CDR3 length: 16 amino acids. With V trimmed by 3 bases and J by 2 bases, 7 bases remained unmatched. CDR1 and CDR2 from the germline V gene are SGHAT and FQNNGV. CDR3 DNA sequence: TGTGCCAGCAGCTTGTCGCCGGGACAGGGAAACTATGGCTACACCTTC. Protein product: CASSLSPGQGNYGYTF.

V and J are TRBV20-1 and TRBJ1-5, with D tentatively TRBD1 (6 bases). The germline CDR1 and CDR2 sequences are DFQATT and SNEGSKA (reference sequence). Trimming took off 0 bases at V and 5 bases at J, with 14 bases between the two ends. This CDR3 comprises 15 residues. The CDR3 DNA is TGCAGTGCTAGAGACAGGGGCGAAGTTGATCAGCCCCAGCATTTT. Encoded protein: CSARDRGEVDQPQHF.

This clonotype has a handful of counts. V and J are TRBV7-9 and TRBJ2-1; TRBD1 agrees at 11 bases. Per the germline V gene, CDR1 is SEHNR and CDR2 is FQNEAQ (reference sequence). Germline trimming cut 5 bases from V and 8 bases from J; bases unmatched to any gene: 14. The CDR3 has 17 residues. CDR3 region: CASSGGTGGFPWYEQFF. DNA of the CDR3: TGTGCCAGCAGCGGCGGGACAGGGGGATTCCCATGGTATGAGCAGTTCTTC.

This clonotype was seen only a few times. A single base separates this from a much larger clone, so it may be a read error. This chain connects TRBV5-1 to TRBJ1-1, with D possibly being TRBD1 (5 bases). Germline V CDR1 and CDR2: SGHRS, YFSETQ. CDR3 length equals 15 residues. CDR3 bases: TGTGCCAGCAGCTCCCCCGGGGGGTCGAGCACTGAAGCTTTCTTT. The encoded protein is CASSSPGGSSTEAFF.

Many counts were recorded for this clonotype. The chain links TRBV5-1 to TRBJ2-3, with D perhaps TRBD2 (6 bases). Trimming removed 4 bases at V and 5 bases at J, with 17 bases between. The CDR3 runs to 15 residues. Germline V gives CDR1 SGHRS, CDR2 YFSETQ. The CDR3 bases are TGCGCCAGCAGCGCGGGACTCCCGACCCTAGATACGCAGTATTTT. Protein sequence: CASSAGLPTLDTQYF. The entire variable domain, with the rest obtained from reference TRBV5-1 and TRBJ2-3, is as follows: KAGVTQTPRYLIKTRGQQVTLSCSPISGHRSVSWYQQTPGQGLQFLFEYFSETQRNKGNFPGRFSGRQFSNSRSEMNVSTLELGDSALYLCASSAGLPTLDTQYFGPGTRLTVL.

The genes are TRBV19 and TRBJ1-5; D call uncertain. Germline CDR1 LNHDA, CDR2 SQIVND (reference sequence). The V end lost 3 bases, the J end lost 0 bases, and 9 bases lay between the germline ends. The CDR3 has 15 amino acids. The CDR3 region is CASSIWAVSNQPQHF. The CDR3 DNA reads TGTGCCAGTAGTATCTGGGCGGTTAGCAATCAGCCCCAGCATTTT.

The chain links TRBV3-1 to TRBJ2-2; 9 bases agree with TRBD1. The CDR3 is made up of 16 amino acids. From germline, CDR1 is LGHDT and CDR2 YNNKEL (reference sequence). Unmatched junction bases numbered 8, after V lost 4 bases and J lost 5 bases. In nucleotides, the CDR3 is TGTGCCAGCAGCCCCCATACAGGGGGCTCGACCGGGGAGCTGTTTTTT. This sequence encodes CASSPHTGGSTGELFF.

This clonotype has just a few counts. The chain is built from TRBV19 and TRBJ2-1; TRBD1 matches at 8 bases. The CDR3 covers 14 residues. Germline CDR1 and CDR2: LNHDA and SQIVND (reference sequence). V was pared by 8 bases and J by 2 bases, with 5 bases of the junction left unmatched. The DNA of the CDR3 is TGTGCCAGTTCCGACAGGGGACCCTACAATGAGCAGTTCTTC. Its protein product is CASSDRGPYNEQFF.

A few counts support this clonotype. The J gene is TRBJ2-3, the V gene TRBV7-3; maybe TRBD1 (5 bases). CDR1 and CDR2 from the germline V gene are SGHTA and FQGTGA. V dropped 7 bases and J dropped 4 bases, with 21 bases sitting between them. CDR3 length: 16 residues. The CDR3 sequence is CASTKGYSTFSDTQYF. CDR3 DNA sequence: TGTGCCAGCACAAAGGGGTATTCTACCTTCTCAGATACGCAGTATTTT.

The genes are TRBV3-1 and TRBJ2-6; TRBD1 matches 7 bases. Looked up from germline, CDR1 is LGHDT and CDR2 is YNNKEL (reference sequence). This CDR3 is built from 17 residues. V shed 4 bases, J shed 2 bases, and the junction held 8 bases outside the gene matches. This CDR3 reads CASSRFSQGTGANVLTF. CDR3 DNA: TGTGCCAGCAGCCGGTTTTCACAGGGGACTGGGGCCAACGTCCTGACTTTC.

The rearrangement uses TRBV27 and TRBJ2-7, with TRBD2 matching 8 bases. The CDR3 loop spans 14 amino acids. CDR1 is MNHEY and CDR2 is SMNVEV in the germline V gene (reference sequence). V lost 10 bases to trimming and J lost 0 bases; unmatched junction nucleotides: 8. The CDR3, as DNA: TGTGCCACCTTGGGGCTAGCGGGCTCCTACGAGCAGTACTTC. This translates into CATLGLAGSYEQYF.